This T cell receptor beta chain was recovered during a study of blood T cell repertoires in COVID-19. The wider study: Material from acute and convalescent COVID-19 was sourced from the United States, Italy and Spain. In each case, the material was cDNA or gDNA derived from T cells, B-cell-depleted T cells, or PBMCs.

Authors' processing steps: Counts of nucleated cells, estimated from reference gene primer amplification, were obtained. TCRdb's copy holds only in-frame clones and misses some; the assay was immunoSEQ multiplex PCR. Clone size and the V and J calls come from that table; the DNA yielded D and trimming. In the table there are over 150,000 clones, about 80% of which are singletons. While infection was still active, Seattle patients were enrolled and then followed longitudinally. The origin of this receptor is a woman aged 60-75 years with COVID-19, enrolled during active disease. The sequencing input was peripheral blood.

This CDR3 reads CASSPLGGGLGETQYF. CDR3 bases: TGTGCCAGCAGCCCCCTGGGAGGGGGTTTGGGGGAGACCCAGTACTTC. The V and J genes are TRBV7-3 and TRBJ2-5, with D possibly matching TRBD2 (7 bases). The CDR3 length is 16 residues. Germline lookup yields CDR1 SGHTA and CDR2 FQGTGA. V lost 5 bases to trimming and J lost 5 bases, with 21 bases between them.